This TCR beta chain was observed in a study of T cell repertoires in cytomegalovirus infection. On the study more broadly: Carrying CMV and the relevant HLA type showed in public TCR beta signatures.

In TCRdb, the reads were re-called with MiXCR into one record per CDR3 protein. Of approximately 590,000 distinct CDR3 sequences listed, 40% are singletons. The study, taken as a whole, reports: Summed frequency of shared TCR beta families picked out CMV carriers who also had the relevant HLA.

This CDR3 is built from 13 residues. With 8 bases removed from V and 6 bases from J, the gap between germline ends came to 15 bases. The germline gives CDR1 SGHTA, CDR2 FQGNSA. Concerning this clonotype itself: Its antigen is undetermined.

Sequencing used cultured PBMCs, obtained from culture after CMV antigen stimulation. The chain employs TRBV7-2 and TRBJ2-3; D is ambiguous. This receptor was identified in a human donor in good health (CMV status not recorded). Some clones in this sample may be carry-over from other donors' samples. The CDR3 loop reads CASAPGGSDTQYF. DNA of the CDR3: TGTGCCAGCGCCCCCGGCGGCTCGGATACGCAGTATTTT. The complete variable domain, with remaining parts taken from reference TRBV7-2 and TRBJ2-3, reads GAGVSQSPSNKVTEKGKDVELRCDPISGHTALYWYRQSLGQGLEFLIYFQGNSAPDKSGLPSDRFSAERTGGSVSTLTIQRTQQEDSAVYLCASAPGGSDTQYFGPGTRLTVL.